Sequencing of this TCR beta chain was carried out in a study of cytomegalovirus exposure and HLA in healthy donors. General study points: V- and J-gene trimming of TCR beta was linked (in a later analysis) to a missense DCLRE1C variant. TCR association rates varied by HLA locus in a later analysis, with DRB1 highest and HLA-C lowest.

Amplification used 60 Vbeta primers and 13 Jbeta primers. Original handling: A later analysis counted 80 million or so unique TCR beta chains, some 11 million shared. Clones were read by immunoSEQ multiplex PCR, and TCRdb kept only the in-frame ones, dropping some. That table gives V, J and clone size, and the DNA gave D and trimming. The data contain around 130,000 clones, approximately 80% of them singletons. Of note for this clone: Its target is unknown.

V dropped 3 bases and J dropped 2; count of bases not matched to a gene: 3. Germline CDR1 reads SGHRS; CDR2 reads YFSETQ. This CDR3 is 16 amino acids long. Sequenced: PBMCs. The chain joins TRBV5-1 to TRBJ2-5; 14 bases align to TRBD2. This clonotype originated in a woman aged 40 to 50 in good health and CMV-seropositive. The CDR3 region has the DNA TGCGCCAGCAGCTCTGGGACTAGCGGGGGACAAGAGACCCAGTACTTC. Its protein product is CASSSGTSGGQETQYF.